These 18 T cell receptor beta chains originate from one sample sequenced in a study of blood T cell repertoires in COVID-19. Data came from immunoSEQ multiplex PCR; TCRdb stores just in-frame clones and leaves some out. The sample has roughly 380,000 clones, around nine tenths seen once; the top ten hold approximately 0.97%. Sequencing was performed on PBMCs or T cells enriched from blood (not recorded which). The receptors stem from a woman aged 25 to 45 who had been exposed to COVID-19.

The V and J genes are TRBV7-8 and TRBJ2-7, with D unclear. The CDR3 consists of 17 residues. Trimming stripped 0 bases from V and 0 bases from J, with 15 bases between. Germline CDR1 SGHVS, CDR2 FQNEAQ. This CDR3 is CASSLALAGASSYEQYF. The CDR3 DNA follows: TGTGCCAGCAGCTTAGCGCTCGCCGGTGCTAGCTCCTACGAGCAGTACTTC.

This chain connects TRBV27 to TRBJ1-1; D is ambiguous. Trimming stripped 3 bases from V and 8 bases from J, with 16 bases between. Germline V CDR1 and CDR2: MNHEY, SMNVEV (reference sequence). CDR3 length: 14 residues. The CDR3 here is CASSFLTPGMEAFF. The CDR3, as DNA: TGTGCCAGCAGTTTTCTAACCCCGGGGATGGAAGCTTTCTTT.

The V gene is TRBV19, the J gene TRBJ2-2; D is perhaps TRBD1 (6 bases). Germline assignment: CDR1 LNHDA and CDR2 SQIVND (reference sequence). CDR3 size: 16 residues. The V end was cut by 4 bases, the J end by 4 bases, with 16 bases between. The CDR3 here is CASSSLSTGTTGELFF. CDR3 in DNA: TGTGCCAGTAGTAGCTTGTCCACAGGGACCACCGGGGAGCTGTTTTTT.

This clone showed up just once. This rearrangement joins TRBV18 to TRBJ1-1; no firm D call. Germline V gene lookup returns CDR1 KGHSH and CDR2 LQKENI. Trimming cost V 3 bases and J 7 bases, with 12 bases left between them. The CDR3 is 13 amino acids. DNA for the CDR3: TGTGCCAGCTCACCCACGGAGGAACTTGAAGCTTTCTTT. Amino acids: CASSPTEELEAFF.

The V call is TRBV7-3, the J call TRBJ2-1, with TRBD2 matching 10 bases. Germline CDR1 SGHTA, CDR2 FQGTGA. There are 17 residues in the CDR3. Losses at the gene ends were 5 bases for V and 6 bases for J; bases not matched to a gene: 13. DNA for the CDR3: TGTGCCAGCAGCGAACTACCGCTAGCGGGAGAGGGCAATGAGCAGTTCTTC. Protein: CASSELPLAGEGNEQFF.

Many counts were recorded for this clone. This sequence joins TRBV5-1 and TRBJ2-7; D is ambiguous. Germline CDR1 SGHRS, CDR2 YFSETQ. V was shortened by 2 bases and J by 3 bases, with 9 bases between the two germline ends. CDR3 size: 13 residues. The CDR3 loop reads CASSLLNDYEQYF. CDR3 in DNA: TGCGCCAGCAGCTTACTAAACGACTACGAGCAGTACTTC.

Here the CDR3 reads CATSDFPGSLANEQFF. The CDR3 nucleotides are TGTGCCACCAGTGATTTCCCGGGGTCCCTCGCTAATGAGCAGTTCTTC. This sequence joins TRBV24-1 and TRBJ2-1; TRBD2 might be the D (5 bases). Per germline, CDR1 KGHDR and CDR2 SFDVKD. The V end was cut by 1 base, the J end by 7 bases, with 16 bases between. This CDR3 has 16 amino acids.

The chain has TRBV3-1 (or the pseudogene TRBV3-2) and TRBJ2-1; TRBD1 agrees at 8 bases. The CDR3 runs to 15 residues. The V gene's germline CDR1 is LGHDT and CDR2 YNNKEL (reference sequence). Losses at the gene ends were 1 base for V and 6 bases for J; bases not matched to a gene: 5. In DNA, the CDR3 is TGTGCCAGCAGCCAAGCCCAGGGGGCGCCCAATGAGCAGTTCTTC. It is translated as CASSQAQGAPNEQFF.

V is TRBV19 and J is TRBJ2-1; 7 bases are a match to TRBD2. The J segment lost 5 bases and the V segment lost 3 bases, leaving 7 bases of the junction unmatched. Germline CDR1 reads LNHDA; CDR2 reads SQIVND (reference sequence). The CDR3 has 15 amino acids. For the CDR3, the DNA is TGTGCCAGTAGTATCCGTAGGACTAGTGACAATGAGCAGTTCTTC. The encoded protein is CASSIRRTSDNEQFF.

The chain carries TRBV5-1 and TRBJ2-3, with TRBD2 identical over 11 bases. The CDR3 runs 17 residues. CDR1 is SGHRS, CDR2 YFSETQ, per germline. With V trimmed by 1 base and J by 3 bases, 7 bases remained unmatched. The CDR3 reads CASSLTLAGVITDTQYF. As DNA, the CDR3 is TGCGCCAGCAGCTTGACACTAGCGGGAGTAATAACAGATACGCAGTATTTT.

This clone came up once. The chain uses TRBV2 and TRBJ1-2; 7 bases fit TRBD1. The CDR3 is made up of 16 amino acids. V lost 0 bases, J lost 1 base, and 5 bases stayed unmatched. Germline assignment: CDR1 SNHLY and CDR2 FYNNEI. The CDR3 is CASSEARQGDNYGYTF. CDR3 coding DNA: TGTGCCAGCAGTGAAGCGAGGCAGGGGGATAACTATGGCTACACCTTC.

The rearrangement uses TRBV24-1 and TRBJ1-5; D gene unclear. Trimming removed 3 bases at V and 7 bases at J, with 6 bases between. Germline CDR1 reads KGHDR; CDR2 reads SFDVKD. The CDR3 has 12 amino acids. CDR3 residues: CATSDLEQPQHF. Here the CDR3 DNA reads TGTGCCACCAGTGATCTCGAGCAGCCCCAGCATTTT.

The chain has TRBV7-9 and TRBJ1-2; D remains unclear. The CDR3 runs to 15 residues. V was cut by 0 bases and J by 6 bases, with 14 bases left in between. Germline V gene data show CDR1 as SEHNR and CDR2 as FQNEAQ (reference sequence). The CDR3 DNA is TGTGCCAGCAGCTTAGCGAGGGCCGTTGGGGATGGCTACACCTTC. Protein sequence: CASSLARAVGDGYTF.

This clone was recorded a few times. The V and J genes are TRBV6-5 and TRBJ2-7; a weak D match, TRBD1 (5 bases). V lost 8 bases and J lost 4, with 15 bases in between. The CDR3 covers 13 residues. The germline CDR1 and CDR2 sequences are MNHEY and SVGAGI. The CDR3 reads CASGLGVTYEQYF. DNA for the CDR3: TGTGCCAGCGGCCTAGGGGTAACGTACGAGCAGTACTTC.

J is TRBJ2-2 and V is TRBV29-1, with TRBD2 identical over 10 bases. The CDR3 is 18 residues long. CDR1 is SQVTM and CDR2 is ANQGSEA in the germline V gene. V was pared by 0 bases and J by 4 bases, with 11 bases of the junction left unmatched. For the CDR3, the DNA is TGCAGCGTTGAAGATCCCGACCTAGCGGGAGTCACCACCGGGGAGCTGTTTTTT. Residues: CSVEDPDLAGVTTGELFF.

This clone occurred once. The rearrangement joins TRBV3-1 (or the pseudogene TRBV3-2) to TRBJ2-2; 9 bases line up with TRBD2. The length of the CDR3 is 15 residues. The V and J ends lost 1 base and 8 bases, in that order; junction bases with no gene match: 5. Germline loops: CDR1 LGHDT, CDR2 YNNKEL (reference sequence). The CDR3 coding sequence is TGTGCCAGCAGCCAAGGTAGCGGGAGTAGGGGGGAGCTGTTTTTT. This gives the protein CASSQGSGSRGELFF.

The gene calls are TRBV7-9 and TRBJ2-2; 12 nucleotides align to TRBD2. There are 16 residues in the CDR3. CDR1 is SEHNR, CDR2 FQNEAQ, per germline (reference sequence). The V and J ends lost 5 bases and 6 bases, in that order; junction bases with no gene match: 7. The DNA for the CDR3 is TGTGCCAGCAGCCATAGACTAGCGGGAGTTGCCGGGGAGCTGTTTTTT. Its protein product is CASSHRLAGVAGELFF.

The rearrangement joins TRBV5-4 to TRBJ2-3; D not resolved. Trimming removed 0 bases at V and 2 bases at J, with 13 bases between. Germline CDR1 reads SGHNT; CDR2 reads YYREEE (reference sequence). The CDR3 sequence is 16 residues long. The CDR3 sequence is CASSLGSLVATDTQYF. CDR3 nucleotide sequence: TGTGCCAGCAGCTTGGGTAGCCTGGTGGCCACAGATACGCAGTATTTT.